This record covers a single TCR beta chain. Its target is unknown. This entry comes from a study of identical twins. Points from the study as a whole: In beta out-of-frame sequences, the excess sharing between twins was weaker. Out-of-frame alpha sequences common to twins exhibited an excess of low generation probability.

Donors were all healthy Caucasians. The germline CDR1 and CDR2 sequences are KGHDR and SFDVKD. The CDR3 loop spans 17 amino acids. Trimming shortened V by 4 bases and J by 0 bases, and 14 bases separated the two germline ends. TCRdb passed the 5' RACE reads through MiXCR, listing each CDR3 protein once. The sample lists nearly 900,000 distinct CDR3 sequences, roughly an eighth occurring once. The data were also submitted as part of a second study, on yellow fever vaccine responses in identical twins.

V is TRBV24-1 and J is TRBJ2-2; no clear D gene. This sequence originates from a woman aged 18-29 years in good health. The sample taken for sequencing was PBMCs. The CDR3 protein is CATSDPPVGPNTGELFF. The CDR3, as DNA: TGTGCCACCAGTGACCCGCCGGTGGGTCCGAACACCGGGGAGCTGTTTTTT.